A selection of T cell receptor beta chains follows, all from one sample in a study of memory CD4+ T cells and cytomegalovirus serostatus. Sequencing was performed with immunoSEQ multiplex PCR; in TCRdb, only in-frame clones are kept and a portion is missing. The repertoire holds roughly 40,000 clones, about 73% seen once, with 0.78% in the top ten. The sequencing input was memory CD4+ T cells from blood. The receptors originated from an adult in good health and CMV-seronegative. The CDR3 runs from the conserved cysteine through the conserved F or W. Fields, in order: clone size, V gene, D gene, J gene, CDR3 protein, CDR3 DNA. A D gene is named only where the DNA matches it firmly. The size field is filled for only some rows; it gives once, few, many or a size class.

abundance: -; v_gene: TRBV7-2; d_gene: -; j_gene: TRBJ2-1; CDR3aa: CASNYEGQYNEQFF; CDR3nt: TGTGCCAGTAACTACGAGGGCCAATACAATGAGCAGTTCTTC
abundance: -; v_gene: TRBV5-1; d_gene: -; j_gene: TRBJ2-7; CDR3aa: CASSLAALEPYEQYF; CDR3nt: TGCGCCAGCAGCTTGGCAGCCTTGGAGCCCTACGAGCAGTACTTC
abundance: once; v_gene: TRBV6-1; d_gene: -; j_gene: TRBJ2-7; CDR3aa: CASKLQGRGAYEQYF; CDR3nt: TGTGCCAGCAAGTTACAGGGGCGCGGGGCCTACGAGCAGTACTTC
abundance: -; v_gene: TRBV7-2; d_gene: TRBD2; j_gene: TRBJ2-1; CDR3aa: CASSSGLAGGEQFF; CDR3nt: TGTGCCAGCAGCTCCGGACTAGCGGGGGGTGAGCAGTTCTTC
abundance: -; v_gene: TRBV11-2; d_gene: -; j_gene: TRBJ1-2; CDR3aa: CASSLNGEVGYTF; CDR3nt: TGTGCCAGCAGCTTAAATGGAGAAGTCGGCTACACCTTC
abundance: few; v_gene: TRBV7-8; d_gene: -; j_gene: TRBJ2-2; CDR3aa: CASSWQVAGGELFF; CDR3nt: TGTGCCAGCAGCTGGCAGGTGGCGGGCGGGGAGCTGTTTTTT
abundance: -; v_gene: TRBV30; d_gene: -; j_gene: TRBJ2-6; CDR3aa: CAWGIGMGTGANVLTF; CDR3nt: TGTGCCTGGGGAATTGGGATGGGGACTGGGGCCAACGTCCTGACTTTC
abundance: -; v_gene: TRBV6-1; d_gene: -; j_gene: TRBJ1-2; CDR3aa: CASSGGHGTGGYTF; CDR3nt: TGTGCCAGCAGTGGAGGACATGGGACGGGGGGCTACACCTTC
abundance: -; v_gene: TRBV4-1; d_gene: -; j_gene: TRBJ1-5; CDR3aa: CASSQVRGSQPQHF; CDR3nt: TGCGCCAGCAGCCAAGTCAGGGGCTCGCAGCCCCAGCATTTT
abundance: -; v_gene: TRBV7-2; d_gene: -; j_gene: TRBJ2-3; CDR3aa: CASSFIGASTDTQYF; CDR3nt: TGTGCCAGCAGCTTCATCGGGGCTAGCACAGATACGCAGTATTTT
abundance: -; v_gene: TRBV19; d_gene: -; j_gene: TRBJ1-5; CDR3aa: CASSINAVSNQPQHF; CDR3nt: TGTGCCAGTAGTATTAATGCGGTTAGCAATCAGCCCCAGCATTTT
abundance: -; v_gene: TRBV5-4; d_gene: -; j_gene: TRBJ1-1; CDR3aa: CASSLAGQRGTEAFF; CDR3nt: TGTGCCAGCAGCTTGGCGGGGCAGCGGGGCACTGAAGCTTTCTTT
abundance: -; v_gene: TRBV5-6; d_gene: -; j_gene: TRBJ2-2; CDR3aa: CASSLVGAGVGGSGELFF; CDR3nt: TGTGCCAGCAGCTTGGTGGGAGCAGGAGTTGGAGGCTCCGGGGAGCTGTTTTTT
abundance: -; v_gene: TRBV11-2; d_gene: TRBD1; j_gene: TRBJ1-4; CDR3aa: CASSLGDRVEKLFF; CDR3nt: TGTGCCAGCAGCTTAGGGGACAGGGTTGAAAAACTGTTTTTT
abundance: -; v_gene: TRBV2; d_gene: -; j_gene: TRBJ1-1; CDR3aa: CASSALTANTEAFF; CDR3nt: TGTGCCAGCAGTGCGCTTACCGCGAACACTGAAGCTTTCTTT
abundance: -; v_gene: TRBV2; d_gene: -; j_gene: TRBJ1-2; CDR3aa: CASSNRDMVDGYTF; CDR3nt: TGTGCCAGCTCGAATCGAGACATGGTTGATGGCTACACCTTC
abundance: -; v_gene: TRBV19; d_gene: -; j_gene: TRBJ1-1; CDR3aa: CASSNQGDGMYEAFF; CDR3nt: TGTGCCAGTAGTAACCAAGGGGACGGGATGTACGAAGCTTTCTTT
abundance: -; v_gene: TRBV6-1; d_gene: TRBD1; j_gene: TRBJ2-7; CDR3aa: CASTRQGAWYYEQYF; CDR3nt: TGTGCCAGCACCCGACAGGGGGCTTGGTACTACGAGCAGTACTTC
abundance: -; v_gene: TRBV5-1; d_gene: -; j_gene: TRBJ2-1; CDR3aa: CASSLPGERSYNEQFF; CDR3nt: TGCGCCAGCTCTTTACCCGGGGAACGCTCCTACAATGAGCAGTTCTTC
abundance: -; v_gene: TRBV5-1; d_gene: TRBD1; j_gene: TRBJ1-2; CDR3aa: CASSLGTGEDYGYTF; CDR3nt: TGCGCCAGCAGCTTAGGGACAGGGGAGGACTATGGCTACACCTTC
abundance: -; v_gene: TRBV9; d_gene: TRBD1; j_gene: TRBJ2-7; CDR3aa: CASSGTGQGSHEQYF; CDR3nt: TGTGCCAGCAGCGGGACGGGACAGGGTTCCCACGAGCAGTACTTC
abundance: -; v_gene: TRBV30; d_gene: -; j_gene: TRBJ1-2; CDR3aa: CAWTLDLKRGGYTF; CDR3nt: TGTGCCTGGACACTGGACCTAAAAAGGGGAGGCTACACCTTC